Described below is a single T cell receptor beta chain sequence and its context. A J-beta primer mix and a sample-barcoded 5' primer were used in a second PCR of roughly 7 to 12 cycles. TCRdb reanalysed the 5' RACE reads using MiXCR and keeps one entry per CDR3 protein. The sample yields over a million distinct CDR3 sequences, 35% to 50% seen once. This specimen comes from a study of blood T cells in healthy people across ages. Germline V gene lookup returns CDR1 MNHEY and CDR2 SMNVEV (reference sequence). V lost 2 bases, J lost 4 bases, and 9 bases lay in between. The CDR3 is 14 amino acids. The source is a woman aged 60 to 75 in good health. This chain joins TRBV27 and TRBJ2-1; no reliable D call. The sample comprised blood. The CDR3 sequence: CASSLTQIYNEQFF. CDR3 bases: TGTGCCAGCAGTTTAACACAGATTTACAATGAGCAGTTCTTC.